Reported below is one TCR beta chain. Its antigen is currently unknown. TCR alpha and beta CDR3 regions were amplified from RNA using iRepertoire nested multiplex PCR. Input was about 100-450 ng of tissue mRNA or PBMC total RNA. TCRdb re-derived calls from the multiplex PCR reads in MiXCR, one entry per CDR3 protein. Among about 110,000 distinct CDR3 sequences listed, about 25% were seen once. This entry belongs to a study of glioma-infiltrating T cells. Study outcomes and limitations: Gliomas, especially low-grade, showed above-expected tissue-blood divergence; non-neoplastic patients showed below. Tissue and blood shared very few CDR3 sequences.

Material for sequencing was glioma tissue, nonneoplastic brain tissue, or PBMCs (not recorded which). This TCR derives from a human donor with low-grade glioma or glioblastoma, undergoing nonglioma brain surgery, or in good health (not recorded which).

The CDR3 is CASSPESGSIPYEQYF. The CDR3, as DNA: TGTGCCAGCAGCCCCGAGAGCGGGAGTATCCCTTACGAGCAGTACTTC. The chain uses TRBV7-3 and TRBJ2-7; 8 bases map to TRBD2. There are 16 residues in the CDR3. Germline lookup yields CDR1 SGHTA and CDR2 FQGTGA. Trimming cost V 5 bases and J 4 bases; bases outside gene matches: 13.